This T cell receptor (beta chain) was sequenced in a study of blood T cell repertoires in COVID-19. Looking at the study overall: Italy, Spain and the United States were the sources of the convalescent and acute COVID-19 samples.

The J segment lost 0 bases and the V segment lost 3 bases, leaving 5 bases of the junction unmatched. This CDR3 contains 16 residues. Some clones are missing from TCRdb's copy, which holds only in-frame ones; the method was immunoSEQ multiplex PCR. The sample has 220,000 or so clones, about 90% seen once. Cohorts were based on clinical histories the participants reported. The rearrangement uses TRBV23-1 and TRBJ1-5; 7 nucleotides align to TRBD1. TRBV23-1 counts as an open reading frame of uncertain function. This sequence was found in a young man who had been exposed to COVID-19. The sequencing sample was made of PBMCs or T cells enriched from blood (not recorded which). This CDR3 is CASSHRQGYSNQPQHF. CDR3 DNA: TGCGCCAGCAGTCACCGACAGGGATATAGCAATCAGCCCCAGCATTTT.